This T cell receptor beta chain was identified in a study of shared clonotypes between healthy human individuals. Study at large: Researchers assigned three CD4 naive, three CD4 memory, two CD8 naive and one CD8 memory plate to each donor. Study-wide findings and caveats: Naive subsets, compared against memory subsets, generally had larger estimated richness values.

The study separated CD4+ cells into CD45RA+ naive and CD45RA-negative memory subsets. Note on this clone: The antigen remains undetermined.

Looked up from germline, CDR1 is SEHNR and CDR2 is FQNEAQ (reference sequence). V was clipped by 0 bases and J by 2 bases, with 20 bases between them. The CDR3 length is 19 residues. Libraries were prepared by immunoSEQ multiplex PCR; TCRdb keeps only in-frame clonotypes and omits some of them. The sample yields approximately 2,300,000 clones, 92% seen once. The clonotype originates from a man between 18 and 35 years old in good health. Some clones in this sample may be carry-over from other donors' samples. The gene calls are TRBV7-9 and TRBJ2-1; D unclear. What was sequenced was naive CD4+ T cells from PBMCs. Subset indicated: CD45RA+ positively selected. CDR3 coding DNA: TGTGCCAGCAGCTTAGCTCAACGGGTTTATTCCCCGCCCTACAATGAGCAGTTCTTC. Protein: CASSLAQRVYSPPYNEQFF. The full variable domain, its missing parts supplied by reference TRBV7-9 and TRBJ2-1, is DTGVSQNPRHKITKRGQNVTFRCDPISEHNRLYWYRQTLGQGPEFLTYFQNEAQLEKSRLLSDRFSAERPKGSFSTLEIQRTEQGDSAMYLCASSLAQRVYSPPYNEQFFGPGTRLTVL.